The 11 T cell receptor beta chains in this list originate from one sample, sequenced in a study of T cell responses to AZD1222 COVID-19 vaccine (dated by TCRdb to the early 2020s). Preparation of the library involved the immunoSEQ multiplex PCR assay. What TCRdb holds here is the immuneACCESS table cut down to in-frame rearrangements. Part of the clones is not present; checked against another copy, under half of the missing clones reflect an unresolved V gene, and the others are unexplained. Counted in this sample were some 150,000 clones; around 84% of them appeared once. The ten largest make up approximately 5.4% of the sample. The meaning of the sample's time point label: about 28 days (+/-7) after the second vaccine dose. The sequencing here drew on peripheral blood, taken 28 days after the second AZD1222 dose. These receptors originate from an adult who received the AZD1222 COVID-19 vaccine.

This chain uses TRBV6-2 or TRBV6-3 with TRBJ2-1; 7 nucleotides align to TRBD1. This CDR3 is built from 14 residues. The junction had 6 bases not matched to a gene; V was cut back by 6 bases and J by 4 bases. Germline loops: CDR1 MNHEY, CDR2 SVGEGT. DNA for the CDR3: TGTGCCAGCAGCCTACAGGGGTGGTACAATGAGCAGTTCTTC. It is translated as CASSLQGWYNEQFF.

The rearrangement joins TRBV6-5 to TRBJ1-1; weak D call: TRBD1 (5 bases). Trimming left V 2 bases short and J 6 bases short, with 7 bases between. The CDR3 length is 12 residues. Per the germline V gene, CDR1 is MNHEY and CDR2 is SVGAGI. The CDR3 DNA sequence: TGTGCCAGCAGTTACGGGGGTTCTGAAGCTTTCTTT. Amino acids: CASSYGGSEAFF.

The chain joins TRBV19 to TRBJ1-5; 7 bases agree with TRBD1. The CDR3 is 12 residues long. Trimming cost V 4 bases and J 14 bases; bases outside gene matches: 8. Germline CDR1 and CDR2: LNHDA and SQIVND (reference sequence). CDR3 sequence reads: CASSRTDREKHF. In DNA, the CDR3 is TGTGCCAGTAGTAGGACTGACAGGGAGAAGCATTTT. The full variable domain, with the rest looked up from reference TRBV19 and TRBJ1-5, is DGGITQSPKYLFRKEGQNVTLSCEQNLNHDAMYWYRQDPGQGLRLIYYSQIVNDFQKGDIAEGYSVSREKKESFPLTVTSAQKNPTAFYLCASSRTDREKHFGDGTRLSIL.

The chain carries TRBV6-5 and TRBJ1-5; no firm D call. This CDR3 is 15 amino acids long. The germline V gene encodes CDR1 MNHEY and CDR2 SVGAGI. V lost 5 bases, J lost 2 bases, and 13 bases lay in between. The DNA of the CDR3 is TGTGCCAGCAGTCCCTTCAAGGGAGGCAATCAGCCCCAGCATTTT. Amino acid sequence: CASSPFKGGNQPQHF.

This clone was observed once. The gene calls are TRBV30 and TRBJ2-3; TRBD1 matches at 9 bases. Germline V lookup: CDR1 GTSNPN, CDR2 SVGIG (reference sequence). This CDR3 contains 14 residues. J was trimmed by 3 bases and V by 3 bases; bases with no gene match: 4. In DNA form, the CDR3 reads TGTGCCTGGAGAGACAGGGGGTGGACAGATACGCAGTATTTT. It is translated as CAWRDRGWTDTQYF.

V gene TRBV20-1 combines with J gene TRBJ2-3; possible D gene TRBD1, 5 bases. V was pared by 3 bases and J by 0 bases, with 22 bases between. Germline CDR1 DFQATT, CDR2 SNEGSKA (reference sequence). CDR3 length: 18 amino acids. The chain's CDR3 is CSASGLSDSRVSTDTQYF. The CDR3, as DNA: TGCAGTGCTAGTGGCCTTTCCGACAGTAGGGTTAGCACAGATACGCAGTATTTT.

The chain uses TRBV6-5 and TRBJ2-2; D gene unclear. Germline V CDR1 and CDR2: MNHEY, SVGAGI. The CDR3 runs to 13 residues. The V gene lost 6 bases and the J gene lost 3 bases, with 8 bases spanning the gap. CDR3: CASRRYDTGELFF. For the CDR3, the DNA is TGTGCCAGCAGAAGGTACGACACCGGGGAGCTGTTTTTT.

The chain links TRBV5-4 to TRBJ1-3; D remains unclear. Germline V gene lookup returns CDR1 SGHNT and CDR2 YYREEE (reference sequence). The CDR3 spans 14 residues. V was trimmed by 4 bases and J by 0 bases, leaving 8 bases between them. The CDR3 here is CASSRETSGNTIYF. The CDR3 bases are TGTGCCAGCAGCAGGGAGACCTCTGGAAACACCATATATTTT.

DNA of the CDR3: TGTGCCACAACCACTAACTCTGGGGCCAACGTCCTGACTTTC. Translating gives CATTTNSGANVLTF. J is TRBJ2-6 and V is TRBV19; D remains unclear. The germline V and J ends were trimmed by 10 bases and 0 bases, with 10 bases remaining between them. The germline V gene has CDR1 LNHDA and CDR2 SQIVND (reference sequence). This CDR3 comprises 14 residues.

The chain employs TRBV5-4 and TRBJ2-7, with 9 bases identical to TRBD2. The germline CDR1 and CDR2 sequences are SGHNT and YYREEE (reference sequence). The CDR3 covers 18 residues. Trimming at V came to 6 bases and at J to 2 bases, leaving 18 bases not matched to a gene. As DNA, the CDR3 is TGTGCCAGCAACCTCCATCGCGGGAGGGCCTGGAGGACCTACGAGCAGTACTTC. This encodes CASNLHRGRAWRTYEQYF.

CDR3 sequence (DNA): TGTGCCAGCAGTTACTCGCTAGCGGACAATGAGCAGTTCTTC. This translates into CASSYSLADNEQFF. The J gene is TRBJ2-1, the V gene TRBV6-5; 7 bases are shared with TRBD2. The length of the CDR3 is 14 residues. Germline V CDR1 and CDR2: MNHEY, SVGAGI. The V gene end was trimmed by 0 bases and the J gene end by 5 bases; junction bases not matched to a gene: 1.